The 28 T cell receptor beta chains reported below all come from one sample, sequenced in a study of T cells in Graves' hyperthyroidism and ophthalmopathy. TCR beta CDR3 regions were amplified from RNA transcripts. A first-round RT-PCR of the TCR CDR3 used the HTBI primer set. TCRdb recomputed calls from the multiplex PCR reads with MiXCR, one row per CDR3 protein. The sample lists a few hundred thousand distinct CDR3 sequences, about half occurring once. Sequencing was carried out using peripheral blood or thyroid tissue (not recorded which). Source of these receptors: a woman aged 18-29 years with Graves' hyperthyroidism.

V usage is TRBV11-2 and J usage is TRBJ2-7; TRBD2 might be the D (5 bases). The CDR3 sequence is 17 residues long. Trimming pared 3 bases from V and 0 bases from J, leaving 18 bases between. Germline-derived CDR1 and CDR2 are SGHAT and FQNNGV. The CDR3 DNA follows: TGTGCCAGCAGCTTGGCCAAGGACGGGGTGAGCTCCTACGAGCAGTACTTC. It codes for CASSLAKDGVSSYEQYF. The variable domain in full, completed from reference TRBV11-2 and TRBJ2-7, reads EAGVAQSPRYKIIEKRQSVAFWCNPISGHATLYWYQQILGQGPKLLIQFQNNGVVDDSQLPKDRFSAERLKGVDSTLKIQPAKLEDSAVYLCASSLAKDGVSSYEQYFGPGTRLTVT.

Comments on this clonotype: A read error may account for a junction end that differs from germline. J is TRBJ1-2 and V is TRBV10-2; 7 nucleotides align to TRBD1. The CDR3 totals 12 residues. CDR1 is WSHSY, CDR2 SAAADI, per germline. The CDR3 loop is CARVQGEDGYTF. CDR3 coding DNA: TGTGCTAGAGTTCAGGGGGAGGATGGCTACACCTTC.

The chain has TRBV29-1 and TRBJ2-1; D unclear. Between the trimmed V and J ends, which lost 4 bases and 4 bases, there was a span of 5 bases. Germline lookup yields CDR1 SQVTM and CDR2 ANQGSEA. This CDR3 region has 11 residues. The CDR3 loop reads CSVGGYNEQFF. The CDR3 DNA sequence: TGCAGCGTTGGTGGGTACAATGAGCAGTTCTTC.

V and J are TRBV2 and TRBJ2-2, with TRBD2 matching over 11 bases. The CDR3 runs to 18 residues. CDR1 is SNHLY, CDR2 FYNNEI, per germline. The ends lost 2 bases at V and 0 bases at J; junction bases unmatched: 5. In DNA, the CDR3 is TGTGCCAGCAGTGAAATCTCGACTAGCGGGACGAACACCGGGGAGCTGTTTTTT. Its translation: CASSEISTSGTNTGELFF.

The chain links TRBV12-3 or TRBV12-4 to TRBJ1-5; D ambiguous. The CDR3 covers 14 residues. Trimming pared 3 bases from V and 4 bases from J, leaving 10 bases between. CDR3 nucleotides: TGTGCCAGCAGTTTTCTCGGTAGGAATCAGCCCCAGCATTTT. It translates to CASSFLGRNQPQHF.

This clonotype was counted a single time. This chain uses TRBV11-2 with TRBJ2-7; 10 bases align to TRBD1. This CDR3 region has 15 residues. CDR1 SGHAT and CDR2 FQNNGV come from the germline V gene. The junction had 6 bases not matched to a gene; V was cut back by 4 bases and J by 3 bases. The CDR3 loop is CASSSGGTGDYEQYF. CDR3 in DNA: TGTGCCAGCAGCTCAGGGGGGACAGGGGACTACGAGCAGTACTTC.

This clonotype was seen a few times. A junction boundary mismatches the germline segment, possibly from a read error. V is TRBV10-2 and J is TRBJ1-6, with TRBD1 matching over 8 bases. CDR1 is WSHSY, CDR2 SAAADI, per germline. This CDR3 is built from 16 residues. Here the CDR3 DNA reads TGTGCCAGCAGCCAAGGTGGACAGGGCGAAAGTTCACCCCTCCACTTT. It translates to CASSQGGQGESSPLHF.

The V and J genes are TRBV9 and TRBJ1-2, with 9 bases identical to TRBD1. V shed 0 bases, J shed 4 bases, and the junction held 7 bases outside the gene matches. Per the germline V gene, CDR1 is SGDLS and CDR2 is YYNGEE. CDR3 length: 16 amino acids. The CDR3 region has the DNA TGTGCCAGCAGCGTAGTAAAGACAGGGGGATTCTATGGCTACACCTTC. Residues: CASSVVKTGGFYGYTF.

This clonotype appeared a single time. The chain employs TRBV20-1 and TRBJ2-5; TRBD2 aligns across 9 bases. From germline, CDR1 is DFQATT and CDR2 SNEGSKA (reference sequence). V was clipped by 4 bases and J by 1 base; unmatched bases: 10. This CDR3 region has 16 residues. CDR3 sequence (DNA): TGCAGTGCTAAATCTCAGGCGGGAGGGTTCCAAGAGACCCAGTACTTC. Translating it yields CSAKSQAGGFQETQYF.

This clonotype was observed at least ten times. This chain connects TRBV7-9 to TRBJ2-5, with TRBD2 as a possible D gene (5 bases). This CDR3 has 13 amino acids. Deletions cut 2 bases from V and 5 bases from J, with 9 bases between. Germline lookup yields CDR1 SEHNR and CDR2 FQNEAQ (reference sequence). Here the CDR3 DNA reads TGTGCCAGCAGCTTAAAATGGGAGGAGACCCAGTACTTC. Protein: CASSLKWEETQYF.

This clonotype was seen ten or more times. The CDR3 DNA reads TGTGCCAGCCAGGGGTCTAGCGGAGTCGAAGAGACCCAGTACTTC. Its translation: CASQGSSGVEETQYF. The chain combines TRBV2 with TRBJ2-5, with D tentatively TRBD2 (7 bases). The length of the CDR3 is 15 residues. V was pared by 8 bases and J by 3 bases, with 19 bases between. Germline CDR1 is SNHLY and CDR2 is FYNNEI.

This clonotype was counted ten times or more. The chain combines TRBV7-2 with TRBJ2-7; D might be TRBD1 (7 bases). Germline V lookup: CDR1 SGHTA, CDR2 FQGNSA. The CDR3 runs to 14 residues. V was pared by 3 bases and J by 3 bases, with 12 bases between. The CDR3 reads CASSLGQGGYEQYF. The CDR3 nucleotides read TGTGCCAGCAGCTTGGGCCAGGGGGGCTACGAGCAGTACTTC.

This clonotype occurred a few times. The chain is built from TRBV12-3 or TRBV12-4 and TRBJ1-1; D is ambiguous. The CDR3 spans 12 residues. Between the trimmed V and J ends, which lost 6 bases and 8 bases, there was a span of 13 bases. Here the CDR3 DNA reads TGTGCCAGCAGCCAGGAGACACCCGAAGCTTTCTTT. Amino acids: CASSQETPEAFF.

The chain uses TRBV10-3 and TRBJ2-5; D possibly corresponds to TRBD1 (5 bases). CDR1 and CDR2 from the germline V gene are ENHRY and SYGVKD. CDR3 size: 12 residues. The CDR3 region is CAFRVGQETQYF. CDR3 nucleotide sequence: TGTGCGTTCAGGGTAGGCCAAGAGACCCAGTACTTC.

CDR3 protein: CASSLRALHGYTF. CDR3 sequence (DNA): TGTGCCAGCAGCCTGCGGGCGCTGCATGGCTACACCTTC. V gene TRBV4-2 combines with J gene TRBJ1-2; no firm D call. Trimming shortened V by 4 bases and J by 6 bases, and 12 bases separated the two germline ends. Germline CDR1 and CDR2: LGHNA and YNFKEQ. CDR3 length: 13 amino acids.

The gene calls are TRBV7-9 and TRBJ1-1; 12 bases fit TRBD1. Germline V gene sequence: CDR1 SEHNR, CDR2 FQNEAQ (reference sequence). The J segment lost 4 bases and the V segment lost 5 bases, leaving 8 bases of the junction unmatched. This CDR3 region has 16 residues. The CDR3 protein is CASSLGTGGLGTEAFF. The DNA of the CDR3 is TGTGCCAGCAGCCTCGGGACAGGGGGCTTAGGCACTGAAGCTTTCTTT. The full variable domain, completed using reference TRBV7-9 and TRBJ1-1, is DTGVSQNPRHKITKRGQNVTFRCDPISEHNRLYWYRQTLGQGPEFLTYFQNEAQLEKSRLLSDRFSAERPKGSFSTLEIQRTEQGDSAMYLCASSLGTGGLGTEAFFGQGTRLTVV.

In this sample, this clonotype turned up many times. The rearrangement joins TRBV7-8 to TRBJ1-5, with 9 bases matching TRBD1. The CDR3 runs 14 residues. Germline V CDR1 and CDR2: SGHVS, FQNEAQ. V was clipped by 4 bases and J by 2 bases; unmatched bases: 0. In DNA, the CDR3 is TGTGCCAGCAGCTGGGACAGGGGCAATCAGCCCCAGCATTTT. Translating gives CASSWDRGNQPQHF. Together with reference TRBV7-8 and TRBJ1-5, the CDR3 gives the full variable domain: GAGVSQSPRYKVAKRGQDVALRCDPISGHVSLFWYQQALGQGPEFLTYFQNEAQLDKSGLPSDRFFAERPEGSVSTLKIQRTQQEDSAVYLCASSWDRGNQPQHFGDGTRLSIL.

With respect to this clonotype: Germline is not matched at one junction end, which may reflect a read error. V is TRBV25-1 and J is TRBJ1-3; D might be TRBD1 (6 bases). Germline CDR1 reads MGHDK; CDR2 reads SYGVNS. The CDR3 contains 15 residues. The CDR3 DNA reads TGTGCCAGTAGTATTGGGGGGGGCTCTGGAACCACCATATATTTT. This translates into CASSIGGGSGTTIYF.

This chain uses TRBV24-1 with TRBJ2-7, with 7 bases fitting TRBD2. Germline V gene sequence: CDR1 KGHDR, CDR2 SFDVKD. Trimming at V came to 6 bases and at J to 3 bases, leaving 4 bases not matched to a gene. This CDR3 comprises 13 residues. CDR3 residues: CATSTGTIYEQYF. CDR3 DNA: TGTGCCACCAGTACCGGGACTATCTACGAGCAGTACTTC.

The CDR3 region has the DNA TGTGCCAGCAGTTGGTCCGGGACAGGTGAAGCTTTCTTT. Translating it yields CASSWSGTGEAFF. The V call is TRBV25-1, the J call TRBJ1-1; 8 nucleotides align to TRBD1. Trimming at V came to 5 bases and at J to 7 bases, leaving 6 bases not matched to a gene. This CDR3 region has 13 residues. The V gene's germline CDR1 is MGHDK and CDR2 SYGVNS.

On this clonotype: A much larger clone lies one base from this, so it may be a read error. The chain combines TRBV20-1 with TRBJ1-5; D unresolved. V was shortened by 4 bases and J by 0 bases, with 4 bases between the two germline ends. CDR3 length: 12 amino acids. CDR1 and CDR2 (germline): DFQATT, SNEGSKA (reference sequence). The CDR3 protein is CSAKASNQPQHF. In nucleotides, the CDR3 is TGCAGTGCTAAAGCTAGCAATCAGCCCCAGCATTTT.

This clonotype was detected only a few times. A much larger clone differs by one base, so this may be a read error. The CDR3 sequence is CASSESKTSGTLFF. The CDR3 DNA reads as TGTGCCAGCAGTGAGTCGAAGACGTCTGGTACACTGTTTTTT. The chain couples TRBV10-3 to TRBJ1-4, with unresolved D. The CDR3 runs to 14 residues. From germline, CDR1 is ENHRY and CDR2 SYGVKD.

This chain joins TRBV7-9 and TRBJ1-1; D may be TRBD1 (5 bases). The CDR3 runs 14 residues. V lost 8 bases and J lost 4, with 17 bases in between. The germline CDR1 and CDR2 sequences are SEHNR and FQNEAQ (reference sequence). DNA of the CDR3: TGTGCCAGCTCACCAAGAGGGGTTGGCACTGAAGCTTTCTTT. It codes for CASSPRGVGTEAFF. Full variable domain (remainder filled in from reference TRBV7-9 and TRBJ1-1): DTGVSQNPRHKITKRGQNVTFRCDPISEHNRLYWYRQTLGQGPEFLTYFQNEAQLEKSRLLSDRFSAERPKGSFSTLEIQRTEQGDSAMYLCASSPRGVGTEAFFGQGTRLTVV.

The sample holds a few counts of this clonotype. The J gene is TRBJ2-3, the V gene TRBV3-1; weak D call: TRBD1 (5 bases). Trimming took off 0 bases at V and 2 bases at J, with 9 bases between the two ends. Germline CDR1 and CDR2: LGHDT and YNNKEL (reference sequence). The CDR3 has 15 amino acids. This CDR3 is CASSQDLGVTDTQYF. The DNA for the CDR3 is TGTGCCAGCAGCCAAGACTTAGGGGTCACAGATACGCAGTATTTT.

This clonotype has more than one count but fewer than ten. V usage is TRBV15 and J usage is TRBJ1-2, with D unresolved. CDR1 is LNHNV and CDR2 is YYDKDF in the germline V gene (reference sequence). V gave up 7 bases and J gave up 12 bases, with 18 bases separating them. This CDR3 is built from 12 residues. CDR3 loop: CATKFGGRANTF. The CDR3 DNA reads TGTGCCACCAAGTTCGGTGGGAGGGCGAACACCTTC.

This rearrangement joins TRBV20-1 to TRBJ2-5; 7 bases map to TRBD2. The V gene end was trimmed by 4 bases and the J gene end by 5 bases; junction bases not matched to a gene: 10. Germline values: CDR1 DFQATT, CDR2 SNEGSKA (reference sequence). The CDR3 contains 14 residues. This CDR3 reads CSATHGEGWETQYF. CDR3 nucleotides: TGCAGTGCTACCCACGGGGAGGGGTGGGAGACCCAGTACTTC.

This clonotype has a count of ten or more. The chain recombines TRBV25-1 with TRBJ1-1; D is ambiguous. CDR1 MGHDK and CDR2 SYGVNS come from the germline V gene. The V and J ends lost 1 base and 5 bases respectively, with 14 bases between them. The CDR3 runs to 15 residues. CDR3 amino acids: CASSELGLGATEAFF. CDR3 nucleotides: TGTGCCAGCAGTGAATTAGGCCTGGGTGCGACTGAAGCTTTCTTT.

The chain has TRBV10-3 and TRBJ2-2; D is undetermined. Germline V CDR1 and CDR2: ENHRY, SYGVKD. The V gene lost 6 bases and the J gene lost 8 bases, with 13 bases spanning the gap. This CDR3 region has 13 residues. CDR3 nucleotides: TGTGCCATCAGAGACGCCGGCGCTGGGGAGCTGTTTTTT. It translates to CAIRDAGAGELFF.